These 14 T cell receptor beta chains were sequenced from one sample in a study of T cells in tumors after PD-1 blockade. Sequencing was performed with immunoSEQ multiplex PCR; in TCRdb, only in-frame clones are kept and a portion is missing. This sample has more than 14,000 clones; almost 85% occur once, and the top ten carry approximately 24%. The source was PBMCs, collected after anti-PD-1 treatment. These receptor sequences come from a human donor with basal cell carcinoma.

The genes are TRBV7-9 and TRBJ1-1, with no clear D. The CDR3 spans 13 residues. Germline CDR1 reads SEHNR; CDR2 reads FQNEAQ (reference sequence). The germline V and J ends were trimmed by 5 bases and 2 bases, with 9 bases remaining between them. The CDR3 is CASSENRNTEAFF. The CDR3 nucleotides read TGTGCCAGCAGCGAAAACAGAAACACTGAAGCTTTCTTT.

In DNA form, the CDR3 reads TGTGCCAGCTCACCACTTTCGCTGTTGGGGAGTATGGAGACCCAGTACTTC. Translation: CASSPLSLLGSMETQYF. The rearrangement links TRBV18 to TRBJ2-5; a possible D gene is TRBD2 (5 bases). This CDR3 has 17 amino acids. CDR1 is KGHSH, CDR2 LQKENI, per germline. Trimming took 1 base from V and 5 from J, leaving 20 bases between them. Full variable domain (rest looked up from reference TRBV18 and TRBJ2-5): NAGVMQNPRHLVRRRGQEARLRCSPMKGHSHVYWYRQLPEEGLKFMVYLQKENIIDESGMPKERFSAEFPKEGPSILRIQQVVRGDSAAYFCASSPLSLLGSMETQYFGPGTRLLVL.

This clone has only a few counts. The chain combines TRBV2 with TRBJ2-2; no reliable D call. The CDR3 totals 13 residues. Germline V CDR1 and CDR2: SNHLY, FYNNEI. Trimming pared 7 bases from V and 4 bases from J, leaving 10 bases between. This CDR3 reads CASNNWGTGELFF. The CDR3, as DNA: TGTGCCAGCAACAATTGGGGCACCGGGGAGCTGTTTTTT.

The chain carries TRBV14 and TRBJ2-2; possibly TRBD1 for D (6 bases). The length of the CDR3 is 14 residues. Deletions cut 0 bases from V and 6 bases from J, with 8 bases between. Germline CDR1 and CDR2: SGHDN and FVKESK. CDR3 sequence: CASSQDTGPGELFF. The CDR3 DNA follows: TGTGCCAGCAGCCAAGACACAGGGCCCGGGGAGCTGTTTTTT.

The chain is built from TRBV12-5 and TRBJ1-1; possible D gene TRBD1, 5 bases. With 6 bases removed from V and 1 base from J, the gap between germline ends came to 12 bases. Germline CDR1 reads LGHNT; CDR2 reads FRNRAP. The CDR3 sequence is 14 residues long. The CDR3 coding sequence is TGTGCTAGTGGCCCAGGGTTTAGGAACACTGAAGCTTTCTTT. Translating it yields CASGPGFRNTEAFF.

The rearrangement links TRBV18 to TRBJ2-5; no definite D call. This CDR3 contains 12 residues. Trimming left V 1 base short and J 4 bases short, with 4 bases between. Germline V gives CDR1 KGHSH, CDR2 LQKENI. CDR3 sequence: CASSPLGETQYF. As DNA, the CDR3 is TGTGCCAGCTCACCACTGGGAGAGACCCAGTACTTC.

CDR3 sequence: CSVGVTGTGELFF. For the CDR3, the DNA is TGCAGCGTTGGCGTGACAGGGACCGGGGAGCTGTTTTTT. The chain employs TRBV29-1 and TRBJ2-2, with 7 nucleotides matching TRBD1. CDR1 and CDR2 from the germline V gene are SQVTM and ANQGSEA. Germline trimming cut 4 bases from V and 5 bases from J; bases unmatched to any gene: 4. This CDR3 is 13 amino acids long.

The rearrangement links TRBV28 to TRBJ1-1, with 8 bases identical to TRBD1. The CDR3 covers 17 residues. The V gene's germline CDR1 is MDHEN and CDR2 SYDVKM. The V and J ends lost 7 bases and 3 bases, in that order; junction bases with no gene match: 16. CDR3: CASTSHRGSLRDTEAFF. The CDR3, as DNA: TGTGCCAGCACCAGTCACAGGGGGTCTTTGAGAGACACTGAAGCTTTCTTT.

V usage is TRBV11-3 and J usage is TRBJ2-7, with 10 nucleotides matching TRBD1. Germline V gene lookup returns CDR1 SGHNT and CDR2 YENEEA. The CDR3 totals 17 residues. V was clipped by 0 bases and J by 3 bases; unmatched bases: 8. The CDR3 sequence: CASSLDVGQGRNYEQYF. DNA of the CDR3: TGTGCCAGCAGCTTAGATGTGGGACAGGGGCGCAACTACGAGCAGTACTTC.

The gene calls are TRBV30 and TRBJ1-2, with D possibly TRBD1 on 5 matching bases. V shed 1 base and J shed 2 bases, with 8 bases lying between them. Germline V CDR1 and CDR2: GTSNPN, SVGIG (reference sequence). CDR3 size: 13 residues. CDR3 in amino acids: CAWSEGFNYGYTF. The CDR3 nucleotides are TGTGCCTGGAGTGAGGGGTTCAACTATGGCTACACCTTC.

This sequence joins TRBV6-1 and TRBJ2-2; 13 nucleotides match TRBD2. V trimming: 0 bases; J trimming: 8 bases; junction bases outside the gene matches: 6. The germline V gene encodes CDR1 MNHNS and CDR2 SASEGT. This CDR3 contains 17 residues. The CDR3 DNA is TGTGCCAGCAGTGAAGCAATTGGGACTAGCGGGAAAGGGGAGCTGTTTTTT. As protein: CASSEAIGTSGKGELFF.

This clone showed up just once. The chain uses TRBV5-1 and TRBJ1-2, with 12 bases matching TRBD1. The CDR3 extends over 16 amino acids. With 4 bases clipped from V and 6 bases from J, the junction kept 10 bases outside the gene matches. Germline values: CDR1 SGHRS, CDR2 YFSETQ. CDR3 sequence: CASSLGTGGVIDGYTF. CDR3 in DNA: TGCGCCAGCAGCCTTGGGACAGGGGGCGTTATTGATGGCTACACCTTC.

The chain combines TRBV19 with TRBJ1-4; TRBD1 might be the D (6 bases). The CDR3 runs to 17 residues. Trimming cost V 5 bases and J 3 bases, with 19 bases left between them. Germline V CDR1 and CDR2: LNHDA, SQIVND (reference sequence). The CDR3 here is CASSARDTPPANEKLFF. The CDR3 bases are TGTGCCAGTAGTGCCCGGGACACCCCGCCCGCTAATGAAAAACTGTTTTTT.

The rearrangement joins TRBV18 to TRBJ2-3; 11 positions agree with TRBD2. Trimming took 3 bases from V and 4 from J; bases not matched to a gene: 3. The CDR3 has 15 amino acids. CDR1 is KGHSH and CDR2 is LQKENI in the germline V gene. CDR3 residues: CASSPSGGAPDTQYF. The CDR3 DNA is TGTGCCAGCTCACCTAGCGGGGGGGCCCCAGATACGCAGTATTTT.